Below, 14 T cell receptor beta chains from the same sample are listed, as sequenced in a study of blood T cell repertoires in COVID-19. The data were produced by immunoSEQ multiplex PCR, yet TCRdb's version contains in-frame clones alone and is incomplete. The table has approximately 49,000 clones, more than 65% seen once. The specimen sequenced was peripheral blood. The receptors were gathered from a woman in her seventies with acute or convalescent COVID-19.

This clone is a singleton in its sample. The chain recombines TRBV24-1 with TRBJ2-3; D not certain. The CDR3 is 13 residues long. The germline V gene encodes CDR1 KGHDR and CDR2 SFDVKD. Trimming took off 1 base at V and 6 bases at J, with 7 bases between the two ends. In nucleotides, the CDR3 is TGTGCCACCAGTGATTTCCTTTCGGATACGCAGTATTTT. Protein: CATSDFLSDTQYF.

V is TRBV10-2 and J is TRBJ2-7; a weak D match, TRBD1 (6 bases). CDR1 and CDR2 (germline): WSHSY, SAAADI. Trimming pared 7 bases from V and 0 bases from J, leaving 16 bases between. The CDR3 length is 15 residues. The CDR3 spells CASTTRWDNSYEQYF. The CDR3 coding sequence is TGCGCCAGCACTACGAGGTGGGACAACTCCTACGAGCAGTACTTC.

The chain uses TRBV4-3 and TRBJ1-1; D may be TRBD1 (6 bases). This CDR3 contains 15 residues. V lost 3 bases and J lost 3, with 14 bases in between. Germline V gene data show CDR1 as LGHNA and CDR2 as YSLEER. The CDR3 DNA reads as TGCGCCAGCAGCCACACACAGGGCGGGTACACTGAAGCTTTCTTT. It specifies CASSHTQGGYTEAFF.

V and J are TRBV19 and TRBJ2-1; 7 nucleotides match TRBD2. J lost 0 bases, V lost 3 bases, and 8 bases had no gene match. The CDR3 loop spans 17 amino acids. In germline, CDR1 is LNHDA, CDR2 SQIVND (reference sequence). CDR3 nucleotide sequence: TGTGCCAGTAGTATCTCCTCCGGCGGGAGCTCCTACAATGAGCAGTTCTTC. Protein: CASSISSGGSSYNEQFF.

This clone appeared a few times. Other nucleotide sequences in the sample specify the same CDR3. Written as DNA, the CDR3 is TGTGCCAGCAGTTACTCTAGGGGAAGGACTGAAGCTTTCTTT. It codes for CASSYSRGRTEAFF. The rearrangement uses TRBV6-2 or TRBV6-3 and TRBJ1-1; weak D call: TRBD1 (5 bases). V was cut by 0 bases and J by 5 bases, with 10 bases left in between. The CDR3 consists of 14 residues. Per germline, CDR1 MNHEY and CDR2 SVGEGT.

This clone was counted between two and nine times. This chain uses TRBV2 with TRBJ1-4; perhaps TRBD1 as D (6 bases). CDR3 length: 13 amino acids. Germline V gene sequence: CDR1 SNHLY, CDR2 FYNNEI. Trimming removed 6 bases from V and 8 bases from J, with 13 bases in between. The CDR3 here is CASSGQRNEKLFF. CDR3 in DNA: TGTGCCAGCAGCGGACAGCGGAACGAAAAACTGTTTTTT.

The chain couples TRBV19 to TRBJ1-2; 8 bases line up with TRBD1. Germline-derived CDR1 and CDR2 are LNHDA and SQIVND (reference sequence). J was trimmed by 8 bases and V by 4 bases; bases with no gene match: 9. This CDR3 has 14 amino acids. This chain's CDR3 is CASSTRRGLEGYTF. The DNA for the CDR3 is TGTGCCAGTAGTACCCGCAGGGGGCTGGAGGGCTACACCTTC.

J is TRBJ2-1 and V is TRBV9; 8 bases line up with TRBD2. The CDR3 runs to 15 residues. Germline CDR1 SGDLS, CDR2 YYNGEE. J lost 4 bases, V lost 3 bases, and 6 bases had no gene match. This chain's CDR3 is CASSAGGDLYNEQFF. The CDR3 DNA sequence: TGTGCCAGCAGCGCCGGGGGGGACTTGTACAATGAGCAGTTCTTC.

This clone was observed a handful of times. The CDR3 nucleotides are TGTGCCAGCCTTGAGGCGGTAGCGGGGGTAAATACGCAGTATTTT. This sequence encodes CASLEAVAGVNTQYF. The chain is built from TRBV25-1 and TRBJ2-3, with 9 bases fitting TRBD2. The germline gives CDR1 MGHDK, CDR2 SYGVNS. CDR3 length: 15 amino acids. Unmatched junction bases numbered 13, after V lost 8 bases and J lost 7 bases.

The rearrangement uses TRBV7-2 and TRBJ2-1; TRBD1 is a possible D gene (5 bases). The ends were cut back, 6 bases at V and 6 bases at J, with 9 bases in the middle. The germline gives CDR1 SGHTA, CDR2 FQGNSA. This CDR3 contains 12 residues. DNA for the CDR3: TGTACCAGCAGGTCCGACAGCAATGAGCAGTTCTTC. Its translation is CTSRSDSNEQFF.

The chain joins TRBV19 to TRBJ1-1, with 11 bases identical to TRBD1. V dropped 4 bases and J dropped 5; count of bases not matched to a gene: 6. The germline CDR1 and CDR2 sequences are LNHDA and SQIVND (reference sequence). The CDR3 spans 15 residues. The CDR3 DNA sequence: TGTGCCAGTAGTAGAGCCGGGACAGGGGGGACTGAAGCTTTCTTT. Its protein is CASSRAGTGGTEAFF.

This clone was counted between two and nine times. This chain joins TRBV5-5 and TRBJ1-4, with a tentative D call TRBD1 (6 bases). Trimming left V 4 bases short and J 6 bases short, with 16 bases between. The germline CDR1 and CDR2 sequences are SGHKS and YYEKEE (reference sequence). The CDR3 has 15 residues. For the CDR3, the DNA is TGTGCCAGCAGCCCGTCGACAGGACCTTATGAAAAACTGTTTTTT. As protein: CASSPSTGPYEKLFF.

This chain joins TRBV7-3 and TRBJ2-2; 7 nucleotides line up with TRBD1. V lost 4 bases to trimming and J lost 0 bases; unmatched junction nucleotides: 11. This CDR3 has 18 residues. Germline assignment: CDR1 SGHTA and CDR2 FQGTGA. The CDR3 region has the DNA TGTGCCAGCAGCTCTAGGGGGACAGCTACAACGAACACCGGGGAGCTGTTTTTT. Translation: CASSSRGTATTNTGELFF.

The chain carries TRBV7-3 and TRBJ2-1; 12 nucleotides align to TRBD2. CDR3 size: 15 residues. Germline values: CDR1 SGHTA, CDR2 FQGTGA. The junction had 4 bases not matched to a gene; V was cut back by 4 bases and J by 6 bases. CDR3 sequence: CASSYTSGGSNEQFF. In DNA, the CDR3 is TGTGCCAGCAGCTACACTAGCGGGGGGAGCAATGAGCAGTTCTTC.